This T cell receptor beta chain originates from a study of T cells after yellow fever vaccination. The sample holds a few counts of this clonotype. Looked up from germline, CDR1 is SGHNT and CDR2 is YENEEA. The CDR3 is 14 amino acids. The ends lost 5 bases at V and 6 bases at J; junction bases unmatched: 7. One entry per CDR3 protein, called by TCRdb with MiXCR from the 5' RACE reads. The table shows 95,000 to 150,000 distinct CDR3 sequences, with around 15% occurring only once. This TCR came from a man aged 18 to 30 who received the YFV17D yellow fever vaccine. The specimen comprised CD8+ T cells sorted from PBMCs, sampled 5 days after the yellow fever booster vaccination. The chain joins TRBV11-3 to TRBJ2-1; 7 nucleotides line up with TRBD2. The DNA for the CDR3 is TGTGCCAGCAGCCCGCGGGGGTCGGGCAATGAGCAGTTCTTC. Amino acids: CASSPRGSGNEQFF.